A single sample is the source of the 6 T cell receptor beta chains below, sequenced in a study of cytomegalovirus exposure and HLA in healthy donors. Both 60 Vbeta primers and 13 Jbeta primers went into the PCR. Profiled with immunoSEQ multiplex PCR; TCRdb holds only in-frame clones, not every one. Its table lists approximately 80,000 clones. Sequencing input: PBMCs. The receptors come from a man between 18 and 35 years old in good health and CMV-seropositive.

The gene calls are TRBV5-1 and TRBJ2-3; TRBD2 matches at 8 bases. The CDR3 spans 17 residues. Germline values: CDR1 SGHRS, CDR2 YFSETQ. The V segment lost 3 bases and the J segment 0 bases; nucleotides outside the gene matches: 9. The CDR3 loop reads CASSSGLAQTSTDTQYF. For the CDR3, the DNA is TGCGCCAGCAGCTCCGGACTAGCCCAGACTAGCACAGATACGCAGTATTTT.

The chain uses TRBV7-9 and TRBJ1-4; D may be TRBD1 (5 bases). Germline CDR1 SEHNR, CDR2 FQNEAQ (reference sequence). Trimming left V 1 base short and J 7 bases short, with 13 bases between. The CDR3 spans 15 residues. The CDR3 DNA is TGTGCCAGCAGCTTAGGCGGCTCAGGGTTTGAAAAACTGTTTTTT. The encoded protein is CASSLGGSGFEKLFF.

CDR3 DNA sequence: TGTGCCAGCAAAATTGGGACATCGAACACTGAAGCTTTCTTT. This encodes CASKIGTSNTEAFF. This sequence joins TRBV2 and TRBJ1-1, with D possibly TRBD1 on 6 matching bases. There are 14 residues in the CDR3. Germline V lookup: CDR1 SNHLY, CDR2 FYNNEI. The V end lost 7 bases, the J end lost 1 base, and 13 bases lay between the germline ends.

This rearrangement joins TRBV28 to TRBJ1-2; perhaps TRBD1 as D (6 bases). The CDR3 has 14 amino acids. V dropped 4 bases and J dropped 4 bases, with 13 bases sitting between them. Germline-derived CDR1 and CDR2 are MDHEN and SYDVKM. The CDR3: CASSSAGGRYGYTF. CDR3 DNA sequence: TGTGCCAGCAGTTCCGCTGGGGGCCGCTATGGCTACACCTTC.

This chain uses TRBV29-1 with TRBJ1-2; 11 bases fit TRBD1. Trimming at V came to 7 bases and at J to 2 bases, leaving 9 bases not matched to a gene. The germline V gene has CDR1 SQVTM and CDR2 ANQGSEA. The CDR3 spans 15 residues. CDR3 loop: CSAAGQGAENYGYTF. The CDR3, as DNA: TGCAGCGCCGCCGGACAGGGGGCGGAGAACTATGGCTACACCTTC. The variable domain in full, completed from reference TRBV29-1 and TRBJ1-2, reads SAVISQKPSRDICQRGTSLTIQCQVDSQVTMMFWYRQQPGQSLTLIATANQGSEATYESGFVIDKFPISRPNLTFSTLTVSNMSPEDSSIYLCSAAGQGAENYGYTFGSGTRLTVV.

The CDR3 here is CASSESAGGVETQYF. The CDR3 region has the DNA TGCGCCAGCAGCGAATCAGCGGGAGGAGTGGAGACCCAGTACTTC. J is TRBJ2-5 and V is TRBV4-1; 9 bases are a match to TRBD2. Germline V gives CDR1 MGHRA, CDR2 YSYEKL. The CDR3 has 15 residues. V dropped 5 bases and J dropped 5; count of bases not matched to a gene: 9.